A selection of T cell receptor beta chains follows, all from one sample in a study of cytomegalovirus exposure and HLA in healthy donors. Profiled with immunoSEQ multiplex PCR; TCRdb holds only in-frame clones, not every one. The sample lists around 140,000 clones, around 78% occurring once. The sample was PBMCs. The source is a woman under 30 in good health and CMV-seronegative. CDR3s include the opening cysteine and the closing phenylalanine or tryptophan. D genes are given only for firm matches. A clone size is listed for some rows: how often the clone was seen (once, few, many), or a class if it is expanded.

NA TRBJ2-3 TRBV5-6 NA CASSLDYAGSTDTQYF TGTGCCAGCAGCTTGGATTATGCGGGAAGCACAGATACGCAGTATTTT
NA TRBJ2-1 TRBV2 NA CASSVKRSYNEQFF TGTGCCAGCAGCGTTAAGAGGTCCTACAATGAGCAGTTCTTC
NA TRBJ1-1 TRBV18 NA CASSPPGGEGTEAFF TGTGCCAGCTCACCACCTGGGGGGGAGGGCACTGAAGCTTTCTTT
NA TRBJ1-4 TRBV6-1 NA CASSDELQGRVDEKLFF TGTGCCAGCAGTGATGAGTTACAGGGAAGGGTAGATGAAAAACTGTTTTTT
NA TRBJ1-1 TRBV6-5 NA CASSYSGGATEAFF TGTGCCAGCAGTTACTCCGGGGGGGCGACTGAAGCTTTCTTT
NA TRBJ2-3 TRBV7-9 NA CASSQNTQSSTDTQYF TGTGCCAGCAGCCAAAACACCCAAAGTAGCACAGATACGCAGTATTTT
NA TRBJ2-1 TRBV30 TRBD2 CACSGRSYNEQFF TGTGCCTGTAGCGGGAGGAGTTACAATGAGCAGTTCTTC
once TRBJ1-1 TRBV13 NA CASSRRTLPEAFF TGTGCCAGCAGCCGTCGTACATTACCTGAAGCTTTCTTT
NA TRBJ1-2 TRBV29-1 NA CSVERDYGYTF TGCAGCGTTGAGAGGGACTATGGCTACACCTTC
NA TRBJ2-7 TRBV6-5 NA CASSYSNQEQYF TGTGCCAGCAGTTACTCGAACCAGGAGCAGTACTTC
NA TRBJ1-2 TRBV6-5 NA CASSYSPGHNYGYTF TGTGCCAGCAGTTACTCTCCAGGGCATAACTATGGCTACACCTTC
once TRBJ2-2 TRBV11-2 NA CASSLEDFFGELFF TGTGCCAGCAGCTTAGAAGACTTCTTTGGGGAGCTGTTTTTT
NA TRBJ2-1 TRBV19 TRBD2 CASSIGPGRESSYNEQFF TGTGCCAGTAGTATAGGGCCGGGGCGGGAGAGCTCCTACAATGAGCAGTTCTTC
few TRBJ1-5 TRBV5-1 NA CASTLDGGSNQPQHF TGCGCCAGCACCCTGGACGGGGGGAGCAATCAGCCCCAGCATTTT
NA TRBJ1-4 TRBV5-1 NA CASSWSRGNNEKLFF TGCGCCAGCAGCTGGTCACGAGGGAATAATGAAAAACTGTTTTTT
NA TRBJ2-5 TRBV25-1 NA CASSDDRETQYF TGTGCCAGCAGTGACGACAGGGAGACCCAGTACTTC
NA TRBJ2-5 TRBV18 TRBD2 CASSPRTSGRGSQETQYF TGTGCCAGCTCACCACGGACTAGCGGGAGGGGGTCCCAAGAGACCCAGTACTTC
NA TRBJ2-7 TRBV1 NA CTSSHSVAGRSYEQYF TGCACCAGCAGCCACTCCGTAGCGGGAAGGTCCTACGAGCAGTACTTC
NA TRBJ2-7 TRBV30 NA CAWRYRYEQYF TGTGCCTGGAGGTACCGCTACGAGCAGTACTTC
NA TRBJ2-5 TRBV7-9 TRBD1 CASSLGDRGELETQYF TGTGCCAGCAGCTTAGGGGACAGGGGCGAGCTAGAGACCCAGTACTTC
NA TRBJ2-6 TRBV7-8 NA CALSGPGANVLTF TGTGCCCTTTCAGGTCCCGGGGCCAACGTCCTGACTTTC
few TRBJ1-3 TRBV5-6 NA CASSLTSSGSSGNTIYF TGTGCCAGCAGCCTAACCTCCTCGGGGAGCTCTGGAAACACCATATATTTT
NA TRBJ2-7 TRBV7-2 TRBD1 CASSRQGPFYEQYF TGTGCCAGCAGTCGACAGGGACCGTTCTACGAGCAGTACTTC
NA TRBJ2-2 TRBV11-3 NA CASSHSNTGELFF TGTGCCAGCAGTCATTCGAACACCGGGGAGCTGTTTTTT
NA TRBJ1-4 TRBV4-1 TRBD1 CASSPGQGPGKLFF TGCGCCAGCAGTCCGGGACAGGGCCCGGGAAAACTGTTTTTT
NA TRBJ2-7 TRBV15 TRBD1 CATSRGRGISYEQYF TGTGCCACCAGCAGAGGCAGGGGGATCTCCTACGAGCAGTACTTC
NA TRBJ2-2 TRBV4-1 NA CASSQVPGYRVTGELFF TGCGCCAGCAGCCAAGTCCCTGGGTACAGGGTGACCGGGGAGCTGTTTTTT
NA TRBJ2-7 TRBV4-1 NA CASSQGDSRNYEQYF TGCGCCAGCAGCCAAGGAGACAGTAGGAACTACGAGCAGTACTTC
NA TRBJ1-2 TRBV20-1 NA CSARAGYGYTF TGCAGTGCTAGGGCAGGCTATGGCTACACCTTC
NA TRBJ1-3 TRBV21-1 NA CASSKVCQDPRYYHSGNTIYF TGTGCCAGCAGCAAAGTTTGTCAGGATCCGCGATATTATCACTCTGGAAACACCATATATTTT
NA TRBJ2-3 TRBV5-6 TRBD2 CASSIGGRGTDTQYF TGTGCCAGCAGCATCGGAGGGAGGGGTACAGATACGCAGTATTTT